These T cell receptor beta chains were read from a single sample in a study of blood T cells in healthy people across ages. TCRdb processed the 5' RACE reads anew with MiXCR; each CDR3 protein has one entry. This table has 550,000 to 800,000 distinct CDR3 sequences, roughly 21% appearing once. Sequencing was carried out using blood. Every receptor here comes from a man aged 65-85 years in good health. Both conserved end residues are part of each CDR3. D genes are given only for firm matches. Size is omitted from some rows. Given values are once, few, many or a class for expanded clones.

>.|TRBJ2-7|many|TRBV12-3/TRBV12-4
TGTGCCAGCAGTCGGGCCAAAAGCGAGCAGTACTTC
CASSRAKSEQYF
>.|TRBJ2-1|many|TRBV5-6
TGTGCCAGCAGCTTGATAACTGGGTCCCCTTCGGAGTTCTTC
CASSLITGSPSEFF
>.|TRBJ1-1|few|TRBV6-1
TGTGCCAGCAGTGACCGTCGGGGTCCGAACACTGAAGCTTTCTTT
CASSDRRGPNTEAFF
>.|TRBJ1-2|once|TRBV20-1
TGCAGTGCGGAATTAAGAGGCTATGGCTACACCTTC
CSAELRGYGYTF
>TRBD2|TRBJ2-7|.|TRBV9
TGTGCCAGCAGCGTATCAATAGCGGGAATACACTACGAGCAGTACTTC
CASSVSIAGIHYEQYF
>.|TRBJ2-5|.|TRBV24-1
TGTGCCACCAGTGCAGGGTCAGACGAGACCCAGTACTTC
CATSAGSDETQYF
>.|TRBJ2-5|many|TRBV10-1
TGCGCCAGCAGCAACGGGGGACAAGAGACCCAGTACTTC
CASSNGGQETQYF
>TRBD2|TRBJ2-1|few|TRBV5-1
TGCGCCAGCAGCTGGGCGGGGGGAGAGTCCTACAATGAGCAGTTCTTC
CASSWAGGESYNEQFF
>TRBD2|TRBJ2-4|few|TRBV28
TGTGCCAGCAGATCTTTGGGACTAGCCAAAAACATTCAGCACTTC
CASRSLGLAKNIQHF
>.|TRBJ1-1|.|TRBV3-1
TGTGCCAGCAGCCAACCAAGACGGGGTGGGACTGAAGCTTTCTTT
CASSQPRRGGTEAFF
>.|TRBJ2-5|few|TRBV4-1
TGCGCCAGCAGCCAAGATTCGGGGCTGGAGACCCAGTACTTC
CASSQDSGLETQYF
>.|TRBJ1-2|.|TRBV5-1
TGCGCCAGCAGCTTGGCGGCAGAGAACTATGGCTACACCTTC
CASSLAAENYGYTF
>TRBD1|TRBJ1-1|.|TRBV7-2
TGTGCCAGCAGCCCCCGGGGACAGTCGAACACTGAAGCTTTCTTT
CASSPRGQSNTEAFF
>.|TRBJ2-3|few|TRBV5-1
TGCGCCAGCAGCGAAGGGGGGAGGCGCACAGATACGCAGTATTTT
CASSEGGRRTDTQYF
>.|TRBJ2-1|.|TRBV20-1
TGCAGTGCTAGAGGACCCGAGCTAGTGGACCACAATGAGCAGTTCTTC
CSARGPELVDHNEQFF
>.|TRBJ1-5|.|TRBV20-1
TGCAGTGCGGGGGTTGGGCAGGCCCAGCCCCAGCATTTT
CSAGVGQAQPQHF
>.|TRBJ1-1|.|TRBV7-6
TGTGCCAGCAGCATCCAGGGAGGGACTGAAGCTTTCTTT
CASSIQGGTEAFF
>.|TRBJ2-1|few|TRBV4-1
TGCGCCAGCAGCCAAGATGGCGGAGCGGCTTTATACAATGAGCAGTTCTTC
CASSQDGGAALYNEQFF
>.|TRBJ1-5|.|TRBV4-1
TGCGCCAGCAGCCAAGTAATAGGGCGGCAGCCCCAGCATTTT
CASSQVIGRQPQHF
>.|TRBJ2-5|.|TRBV3-1
TGTGCCAGCAGCTTCCAGGGTGGTGACCAGTACTTC
CASSFQGGDQYF
>.|TRBJ2-7|.|TRBV6-5
TGTGCCAGCTTCAACGGGGGCGAGCAGTACTTC
CASFNGGEQYF
>.|TRBJ2-1|.|TRBV9
TGTGCCAGCAGCGTGGGACGAGGGGGGCCAAATGAGCAGTTCTTC
CASSVGRGGPNEQFF
>.|TRBJ2-1|.|TRBV9
TGTGCCAGCAGCGAGCGGGTTAGCTCCTACAATGAGCAGTTCTTC
CASSERVSSYNEQFF
>.|TRBJ2-7|.|TRBV7-2
TGTGCCAGCAGCTTAGCGCCCCCGGGACATAGCTACGAGCAGTACTTC
CASSLAPPGHSYEQYF
>.|TRBJ2-7|few|TRBV6-5
TGTGCCAGCAACAGCCTCCACGAGCAGTACTTC
CASNSLHEQYF
>TRBD2|TRBJ2-2|.|TRBV2
TGTGCCAGCAGCGCCGGGACTAGCAACACCGGGGAGCTGTTTTTT
CASSAGTSNTGELFF
>TRBD2|TRBJ2-7|few|TRBV3-1
TGTGCCAGCAGCCAAGAGACAAGCGGCGGGAGAGTGTCCTACGAGCAGTACTTC
CASSQETSGGRVSYEQYF
>TRBD1|TRBJ2-7|few|TRBV27
TGTGCCAGCAGTTTCCGGGACAGGGCCTACGAGCAGTACTTC
CASSFRDRAYEQYF
>.|TRBJ2-7|.|TRBV20-1
TGCAGTGCTAACTACGCCAGGCGGGGTGATGAGCAGTACTTC
CSANYARRGDEQYF
>.|TRBJ2-1|.|TRBV5-1
TGCGCCAGCACGAAAAGCGGAGATAGCAATGAGCAGTTCTTC
CASTKSGDSNEQFF
>.|TRBJ1-1|few|TRBV20-1
TGCAGTGCTAGTAGGCAGGGTCGGTTGAACACTGAAGCTTTCTTT
CSASRQGRLNTEAFF
>TRBD2|TRBJ2-5|.|TRBV6-5
TGTGCCGGCAGTTACGGGGTAGCGGGACAAGAGACCCAGTACTTC
CAGSYGVAGQETQYF
>.|TRBJ2-5|few|TRBV7-9
TGTGCCAGCAGCTTAGTAGGGTTGTACCAAGAGACCCAGTACTTC
CASSLVGLYQETQYF
>TRBD1|TRBJ1-1|.|TRBV20-1
TGCAGTGCTGCCCGGGACAGTAACACTGAAGCTTTCTTT
CSAARDSNTEAFF
>.|TRBJ1-1|.|TRBV9
TGTGCCAGCAGCGCCAGACCGGACGGGAACAGTGAAGCTTTCTTT
CASSARPDGNSEAFF
>.|TRBJ2-5|.|TRBV2
TGTGCCAGCAGTGAAACTAGGGCACCTCAAGAGACCCAGTACTTC
CASSETRAPQETQYF
>.|TRBJ2-5|few|TRBV6-5
TGTGCCAGCAGATCCAATGGGGGGCGGAAGACCCAGTACTTC
CASRSNGGRKTQYF
>.|TRBJ2-4|once|TRBV6-2/TRBV6-3
TGTGCCAGCAGTTACTCGGGGGTTACCAAAAACATTCAGTACTTC
CASSYSGVTKNIQYF
>.|TRBJ1-2|few|TRBV29-1
TGCAGCGTTTTCGCAGGGGCAGTCTATGGCTACACCTTC
CSVFAGAVYGYTF
>TRBD1|TRBJ1-3|few|TRBV29-1
TGCAGCGTACAGGACAGGCGGTCTGGAAACACCATATATTTT
CSVQDRRSGNTIYF
>.|TRBJ2-7|.|TRBV7-3
TGTGCCAGCAGCTTTGGCGCTGACTACGAGCAGTACTTC
CASSFGADYEQYF
>.|TRBJ2-1|.|TRBV20-1
TGCAGTGCTAGAGATTCTGGAGGGATTAACTACAATGAGCAGTTCTTC
CSARDSGGINYNEQFF
>.|TRBJ2-2|.|TRBV29-1
TGCAGCGCGACAGAGATTATCACCGGGGAGCTGTTTTTT
CSATEIITGELFF
>.|TRBJ1-2|many|TRBV4-1
TGCGCCAGCAGCCAAGAGGGCAGCTCTTATGGCTACACCTTC
CASSQEGSSYGYTF
>.|TRBJ2-5|.|TRBV12-3/TRBV12-4
TGTGCCAGCAGTTTACTAGCTGGGGTTATCGAAGAGACCCAGTACTTC
CASSLLAGVIEETQYF
>.|TRBJ2-1|.|TRBV14
TGTGCCAGCAGCCCAGAATATTACAATGAGCAGTTCTTC
CASSPEYYNEQFF
>TRBD2|TRBJ2-5|few|TRBV5-6
TGTGCCAGCAGCACAAGGACTAGCGGGAGGGCTCTTCAAGAGACCCAGTACTTC
CASSTRTSGRALQETQYF
>TRBD1|TRBJ2-1|few|TRBV5-1
TGCGCCAGCAGCCCCAGGACAGGGGGCGCTTCCTACAATGAGCAGTTCTTC
CASSPRTGGASYNEQFF
>TRBD1|TRBJ1-3|.|TRBV5-1
TGCGCCAGCAGATGGGACAGGGCTGGTGGAAACACCATATATTTT
CASRWDRAGGNTIYF
>.|TRBJ2-3|.|TRBV5-1
TGCGCCAGCAGCTTGGCCGGGACTCTTAACACAGATACGCAGTATTTT
CASSLAGTLNTDTQYF
>.|TRBJ2-5|.|TRBV20-1
TGCAGTGCTAGGAAGGGCGGGACAAATAGGGAGACCCAGTACTTC
CSARKGGTNRETQYF
>.|TRBJ2-5|.|TRBV27
TGTGCCAGCAGTATCAACCCGGGGTACCAAGAGACCCAGTACTTC
CASSINPGYQETQYF
>.|TRBJ2-5|.|TRBV6-1
TGTGCCAGCAGTGAAAGTCAGCTTAAGGGAGAGACCCAGTACTTC
CASSESQLKGETQYF
>.|TRBJ2-1|.|TRBV5-1
TGCGCCAGCAGCCTGGTCGCGGCAACCTACAATGAGCAGTTCTTC
CASSLVAATYNEQFF